These T cell receptor beta chains were read from a single sample in a study of vaccination and CD4 T cells after COVID-19. TCRdb re-called the PCR reads through MiXCR, storing one row per CDR3 protein. Here the sample spans about 15,000 distinct CDR3 sequences, roughly a fifth being singletons. Their antigens are not known. The material was CD4+ T cells from blood, cultured in vitro, obtained before SARS-CoV-2 vaccination. The source of these receptors is a human donor who received a COVID-19 vaccine. Each CDR3 is given with its conserved first and last residue. A D gene is named only where the DNA matches it firmly. The listing skips clone size in some rows; elsewhere it reads once, few, many or a size class.

d_call,j_call,clone_size,cdr3_length,v_call,cdr3_aa,cdr3_nt
NA,TRBJ2-7,NA,13,TRBV2,CASSLTALGEQYF,TGTGCCAGCAGTCTGACCGCGCTGGGGGAGCAGTACTTC
NA,TRBJ1-6,NA,14,TRBV27,CASRGGAQNSPLHF,TGTGCCAGCAGGGGAGGAGCCCAGAATTCACCCCTCCACTTT
NA,TRBJ2-5,NA,13,TRBV2,CASSEGVWETQYF,TGTGCCAGCAGTGAAGGTGTGTGGGAGACCCAGTACTTC
NA,TRBJ2-3,NA,19,TRBV7-8,CASSLSGLRHRLGTDTQYF,TGTGCCAGCAGCTTATCTGGGCTACGGCATCGGCTCGGCACAGATACGCAGTATTTT
NA,TRBJ1-2,medium-sized,14,TRBV27,CASRPKGGLYGYTF,TGTGCCAGCAGGCCAAAGGGGGGACTCTATGGCTACACCTTC
NA,TRBJ2-5,NA,12,TRBV11-1,CATGVHQETQYF,TGTGCCACGGGGGTCCACCAAGAGACCCAGTACTTC
NA,TRBJ2-5,medium-sized,13,TRBV7-2,CASSSQGGETQYF,TGTGCCAGCAGCTCGCAGGGTGGGGAGACCCAGTACTTC
TRBD1,TRBJ2-7,few,14,TRBV10-1,CASSDDRVGYEQYF,TGCGCCAGCAGTGATGACAGGGTTGGGTACGAGCAGTACTTC
TRBD2,TRBJ2-5,few,18,TRBV7-8,CASSLVLAGGAIQETQYF,TGTGCCAGCAGCTTAGTCTTAGCGGGGGGGGCGATACAAGAGACCCAGTACTTC
NA,TRBJ2-1,NA,17,TRBV6-1,CASRKTVTGGLYNEQFF,TGTGCCAGCAGAAAAACAGTCACAGGAGGGCTCTACAATGAGCAGTTCTTC
TRBD2,TRBJ2-1,few,16,TRBV7-9,CASSQESGGSYNEQFF,TGTGCCAGCAGCCAAGAGTCGGGGGGTTCCTACAATGAGCAGTTCTTC
TRBD1,TRBJ2-2,NA,15,TRBV19,CASSATGINTGELFF,TGTGCCAGTAGCGCGACAGGGATTAACACCGGGGAGCTGTTTTTT
NA,TRBJ2-1,NA,12,TRBV6-1,CASGEGSNEQFF,TGTGCCAGCGGGGAAGGGAGCAATGAGCAGTTCTTC